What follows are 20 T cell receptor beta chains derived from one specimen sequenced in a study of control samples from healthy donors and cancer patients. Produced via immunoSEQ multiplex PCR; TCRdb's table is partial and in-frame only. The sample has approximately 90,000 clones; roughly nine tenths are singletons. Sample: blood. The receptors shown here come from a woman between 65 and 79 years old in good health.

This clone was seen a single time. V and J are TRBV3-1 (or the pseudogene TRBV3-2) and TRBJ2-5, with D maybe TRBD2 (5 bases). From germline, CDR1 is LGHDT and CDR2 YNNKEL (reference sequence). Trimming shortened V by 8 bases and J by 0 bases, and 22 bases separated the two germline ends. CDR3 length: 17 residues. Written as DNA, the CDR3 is TGTGCCAGCCAACCCCCAGCCGGGGTTTCGTACCAAGAGACCCAGTACTTC. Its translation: CASQPPAGVSYQETQYF.

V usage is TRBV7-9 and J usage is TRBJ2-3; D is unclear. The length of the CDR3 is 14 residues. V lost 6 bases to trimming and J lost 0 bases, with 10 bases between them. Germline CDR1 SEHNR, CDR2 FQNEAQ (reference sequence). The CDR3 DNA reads TGTGCCAGCAGAACCGATTTTAGCACAGATACGCAGTATTTT. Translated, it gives CASRTDFSTDTQYF.

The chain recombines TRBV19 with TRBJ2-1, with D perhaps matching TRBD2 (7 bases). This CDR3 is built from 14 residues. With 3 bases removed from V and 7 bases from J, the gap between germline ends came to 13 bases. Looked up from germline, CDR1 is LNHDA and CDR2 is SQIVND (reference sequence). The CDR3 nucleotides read TGTGCCAGTAGTATTGGGGGGGCCGGGAATGAGCAGTTCTTC. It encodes CASSIGGAGNEQFF.

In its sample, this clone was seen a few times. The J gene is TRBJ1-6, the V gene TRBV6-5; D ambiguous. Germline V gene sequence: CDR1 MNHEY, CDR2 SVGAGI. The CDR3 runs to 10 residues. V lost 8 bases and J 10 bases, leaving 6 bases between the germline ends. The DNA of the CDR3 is TGTGCCAGCGGTCGGTCACCCCTCCACTTT. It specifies CASGRSPLHF.

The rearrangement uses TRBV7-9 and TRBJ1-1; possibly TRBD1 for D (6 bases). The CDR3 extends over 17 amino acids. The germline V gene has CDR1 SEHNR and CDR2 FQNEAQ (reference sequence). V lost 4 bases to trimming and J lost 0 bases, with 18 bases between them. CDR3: CASSSGLTGAVNTEAFF. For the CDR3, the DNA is TGTGCCAGCAGCTCAGGCCTGACAGGCGCCGTGAACACTGAAGCTTTCTTT.

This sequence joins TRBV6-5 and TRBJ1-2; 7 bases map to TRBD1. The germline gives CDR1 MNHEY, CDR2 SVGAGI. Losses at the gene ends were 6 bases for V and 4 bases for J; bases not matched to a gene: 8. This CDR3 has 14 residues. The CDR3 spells CASRSGQLPYGYTF. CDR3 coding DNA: TGTGCCAGCAGGTCGGGACAGCTCCCCTATGGCTACACCTTC.

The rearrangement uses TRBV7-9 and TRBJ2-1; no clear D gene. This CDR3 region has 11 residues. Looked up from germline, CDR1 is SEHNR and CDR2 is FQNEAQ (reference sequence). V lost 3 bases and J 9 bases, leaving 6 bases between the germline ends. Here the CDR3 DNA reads TGTGCCAGCAGCTTGCCGGCTGAGCAGTTCTTC. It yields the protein CASSLPAEQFF.

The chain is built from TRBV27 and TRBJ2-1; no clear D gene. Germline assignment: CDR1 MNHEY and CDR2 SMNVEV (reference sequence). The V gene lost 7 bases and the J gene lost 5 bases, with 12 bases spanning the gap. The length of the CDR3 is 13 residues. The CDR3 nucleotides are TGTGCCAGCAACACAACCCCAAACAATGAGCAGTTCTTC. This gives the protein CASNTTPNNEQFF.

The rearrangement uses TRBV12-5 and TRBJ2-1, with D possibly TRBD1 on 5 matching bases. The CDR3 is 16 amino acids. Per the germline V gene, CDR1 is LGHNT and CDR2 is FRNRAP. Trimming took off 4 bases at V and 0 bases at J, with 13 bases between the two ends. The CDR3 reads CASGSTVNSSYNEQFF. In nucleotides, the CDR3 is TGTGCTAGTGGTTCGACAGTGAATAGCTCCTACAATGAGCAGTTCTTC. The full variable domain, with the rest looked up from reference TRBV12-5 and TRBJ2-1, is DARVTQTPRHKVTEMGQEVTMRCQPILGHNTVFWYRQTMMQGLELLAYFRNRAPLDDSGMPKDRFSAEMPDATLATLKIQPSEPRDSAVYFCASGSTVNSSYNEQFFGPGTRLTVL.

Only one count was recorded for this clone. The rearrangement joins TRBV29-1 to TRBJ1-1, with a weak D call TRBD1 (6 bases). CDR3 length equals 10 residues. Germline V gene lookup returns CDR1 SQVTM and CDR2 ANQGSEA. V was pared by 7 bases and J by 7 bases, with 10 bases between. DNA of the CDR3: TGCAGCGCAGGGGATCTTGAAGCTTTCTTT. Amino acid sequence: CSAGDLEAFF.

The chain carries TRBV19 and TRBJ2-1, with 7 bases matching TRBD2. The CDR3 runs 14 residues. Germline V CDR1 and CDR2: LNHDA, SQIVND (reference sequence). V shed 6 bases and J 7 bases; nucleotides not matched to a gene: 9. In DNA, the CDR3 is TGTGCCAGTAGATCGAGCGGGGTGAGAAATGAGCAGTTCTTC. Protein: CASRSSGVRNEQFF. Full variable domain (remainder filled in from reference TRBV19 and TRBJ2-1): DGGITQSPKYLFRKEGQNVTLSCEQNLNHDAMYWYRQDPGQGLRLIYYSQIVNDFQKGDIAEGYSVSREKKESFPLTVTSAQKNPTAFYLCASRSSGVRNEQFFGPGTRLTVL.

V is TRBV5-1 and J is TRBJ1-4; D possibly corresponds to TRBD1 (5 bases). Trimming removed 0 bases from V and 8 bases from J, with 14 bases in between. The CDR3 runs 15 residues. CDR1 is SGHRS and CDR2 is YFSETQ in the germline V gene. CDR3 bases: TGCGCCAGCAGCTTGGTATCCGGGGGTGGGGAAAAACTGTTTTTT. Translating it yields CASSLVSGGGEKLFF.

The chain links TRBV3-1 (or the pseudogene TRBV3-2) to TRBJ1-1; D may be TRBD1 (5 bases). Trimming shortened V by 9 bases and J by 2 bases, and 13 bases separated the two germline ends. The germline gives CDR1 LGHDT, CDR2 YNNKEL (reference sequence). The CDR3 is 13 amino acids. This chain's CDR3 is CASRWGGNTEAFF. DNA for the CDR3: TGTGCCAGTCGTTGGGGGGGAAACACTGAAGCTTTCTTT.

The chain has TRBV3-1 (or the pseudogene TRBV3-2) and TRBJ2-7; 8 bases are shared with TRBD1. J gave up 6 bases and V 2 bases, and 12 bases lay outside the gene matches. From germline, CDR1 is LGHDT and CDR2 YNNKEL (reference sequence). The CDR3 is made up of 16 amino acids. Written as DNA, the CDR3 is TGTGCCAGCAGCCAAAATGCTGCCGGGACAGGTACCGAGCAGTACTTC. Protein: CASSQNAAGTGTEQYF.

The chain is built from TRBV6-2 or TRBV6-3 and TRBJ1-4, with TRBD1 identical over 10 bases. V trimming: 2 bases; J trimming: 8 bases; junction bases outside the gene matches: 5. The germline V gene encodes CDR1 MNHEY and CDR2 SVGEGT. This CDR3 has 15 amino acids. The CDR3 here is CASSYVLGQGEKLFF. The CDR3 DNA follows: TGTGCCAGCAGTTACGTCCTGGGACAGGGGGAAAAACTGTTTTTT.

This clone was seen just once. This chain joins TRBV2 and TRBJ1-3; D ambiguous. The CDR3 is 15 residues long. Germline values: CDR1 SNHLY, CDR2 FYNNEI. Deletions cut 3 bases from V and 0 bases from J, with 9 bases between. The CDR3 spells CASSDVGYSGNTIYF. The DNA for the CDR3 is TGTGCCAGCAGTGACGTAGGTTACTCTGGAAACACCATATATTTT.

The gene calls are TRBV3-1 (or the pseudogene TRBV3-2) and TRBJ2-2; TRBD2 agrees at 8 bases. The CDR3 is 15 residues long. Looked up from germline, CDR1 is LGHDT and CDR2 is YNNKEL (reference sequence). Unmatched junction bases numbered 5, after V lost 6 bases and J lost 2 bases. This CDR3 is CASRISGVNTGELFF. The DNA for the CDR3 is TGTGCCAGCAGAATTAGCGGGGTCAACACCGGGGAGCTGTTTTTT.

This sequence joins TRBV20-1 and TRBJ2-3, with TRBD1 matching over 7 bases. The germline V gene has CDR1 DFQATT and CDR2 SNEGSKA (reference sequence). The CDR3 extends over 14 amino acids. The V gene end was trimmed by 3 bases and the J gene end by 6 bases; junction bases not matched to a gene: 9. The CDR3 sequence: CSASGDRDYDTQYF. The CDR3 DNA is TGCAGTGCTAGTGGTGACAGGGATTACGATACGCAGTATTTT.

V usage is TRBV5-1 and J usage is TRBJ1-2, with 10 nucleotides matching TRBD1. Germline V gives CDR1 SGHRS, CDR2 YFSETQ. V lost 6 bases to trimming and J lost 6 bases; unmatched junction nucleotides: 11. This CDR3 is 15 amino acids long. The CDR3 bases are TGCGCCAGCAAAACCGACAGGGGGCGCGGTGATGGCTACACCTTC. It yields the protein CASKTDRGRGDGYTF.

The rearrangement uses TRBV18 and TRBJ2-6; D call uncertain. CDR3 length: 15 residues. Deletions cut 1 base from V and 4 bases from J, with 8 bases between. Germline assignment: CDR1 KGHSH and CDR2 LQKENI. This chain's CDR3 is CASSPQGSGANVLTF. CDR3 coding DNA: TGTGCCAGCTCACCACAGGGTTCGGGGGCCAACGTCCTGACTTTC.